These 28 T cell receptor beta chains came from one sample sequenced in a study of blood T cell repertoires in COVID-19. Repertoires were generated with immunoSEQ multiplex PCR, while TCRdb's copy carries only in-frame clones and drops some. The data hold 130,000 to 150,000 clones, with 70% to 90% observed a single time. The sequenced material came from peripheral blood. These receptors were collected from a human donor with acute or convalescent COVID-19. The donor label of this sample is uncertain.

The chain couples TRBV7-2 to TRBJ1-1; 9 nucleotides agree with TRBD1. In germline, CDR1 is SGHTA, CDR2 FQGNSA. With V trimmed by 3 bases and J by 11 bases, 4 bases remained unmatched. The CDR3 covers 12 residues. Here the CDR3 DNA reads TGTGCCAGCAGCTTGGATGGACAGGGGGCTTTCTTT. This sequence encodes CASSLDGQGAFF.

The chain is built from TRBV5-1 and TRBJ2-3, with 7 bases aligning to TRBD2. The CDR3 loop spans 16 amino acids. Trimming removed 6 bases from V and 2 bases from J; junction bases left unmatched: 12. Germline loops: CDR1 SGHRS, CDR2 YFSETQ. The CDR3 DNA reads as TGCGCCAGCACCCAGGGACTACAGTCCAACACAGATACGCAGTATTTT. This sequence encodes CASTQGLQSNTDTQYF. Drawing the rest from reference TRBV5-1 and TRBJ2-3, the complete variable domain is KAGVTQTPRYLIKTRGQQVTLSCSPISGHRSVSWYQQTPGQGLQFLFEYFSETQRNKGNFPGRFSGRQFSNSRSEMNVSTLELGDSALYLCASTQGLQSNTDTQYFGPGTRLTVL.

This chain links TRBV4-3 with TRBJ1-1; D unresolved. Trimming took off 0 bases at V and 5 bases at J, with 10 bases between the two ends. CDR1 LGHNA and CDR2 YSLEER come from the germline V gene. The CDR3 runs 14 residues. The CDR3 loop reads CASSQELSRTEAFF. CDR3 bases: TGCGCCAGCAGCCAAGAACTGTCAAGAACTGAAGCTTTCTTT.

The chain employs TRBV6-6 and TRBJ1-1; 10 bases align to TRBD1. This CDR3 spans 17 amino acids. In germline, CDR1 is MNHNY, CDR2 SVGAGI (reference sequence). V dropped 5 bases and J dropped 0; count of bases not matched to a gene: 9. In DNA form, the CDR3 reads TGTGCCAGCAGTCCAGACAGGGGGCATCTCATGAACACTGAAGCTTTCTTT. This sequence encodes CASSPDRGHLMNTEAFF.

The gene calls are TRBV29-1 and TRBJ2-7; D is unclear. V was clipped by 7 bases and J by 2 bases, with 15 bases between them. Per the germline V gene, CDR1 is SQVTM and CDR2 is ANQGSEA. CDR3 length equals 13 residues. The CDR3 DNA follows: TGCAGCGCAGGCTATGGCGGAACCTACGAGCAGTACTTC. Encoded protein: CSAGYGGTYEQYF.

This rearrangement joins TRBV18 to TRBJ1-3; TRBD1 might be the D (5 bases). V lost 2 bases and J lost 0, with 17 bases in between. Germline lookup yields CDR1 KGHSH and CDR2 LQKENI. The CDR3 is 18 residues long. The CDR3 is CASSPKGPSVSSGNTIYF. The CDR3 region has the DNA TGTGCCAGCTCACCAAAGGGGCCAAGTGTTTCCTCTGGAAACACCATATATTTT.

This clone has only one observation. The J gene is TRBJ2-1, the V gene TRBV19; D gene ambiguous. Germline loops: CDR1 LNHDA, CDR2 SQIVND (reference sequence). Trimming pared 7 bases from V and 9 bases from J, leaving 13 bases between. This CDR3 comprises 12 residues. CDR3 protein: CASKGWSGEQFF. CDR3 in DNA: TGTGCCAGTAAAGGTTGGTCGGGTGAGCAGTTCTTC.

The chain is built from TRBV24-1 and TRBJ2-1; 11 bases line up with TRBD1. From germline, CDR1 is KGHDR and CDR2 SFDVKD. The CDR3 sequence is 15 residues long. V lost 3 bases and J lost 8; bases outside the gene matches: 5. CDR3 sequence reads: CATSDPSDRGHEQFF. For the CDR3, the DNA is TGTGCCACCAGTGATCCTTCGGACAGGGGGCATGAGCAGTTCTTC.

The CDR3 DNA follows: TGTGCCAGTAGTACGACTAGCGGGGGGAGCACAGATACGCAGTATTTT. Amino acids: CASSTTSGGSTDTQYF. The chain couples TRBV19 to TRBJ2-3; 13 bases are a match to TRBD2. Germline V gene sequence: CDR1 LNHDA, CDR2 SQIVND (reference sequence). The CDR3 runs 16 residues. V dropped 4 bases and J dropped 0; count of bases not matched to a gene: 1.

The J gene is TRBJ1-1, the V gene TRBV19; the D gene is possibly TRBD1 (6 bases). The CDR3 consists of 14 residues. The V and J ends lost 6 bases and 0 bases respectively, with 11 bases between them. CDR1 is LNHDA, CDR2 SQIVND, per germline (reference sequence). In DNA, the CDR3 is TGTGCCAGTAGCGACAGGACCCTGAACACTGAAGCTTTCTTT. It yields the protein CASSDRTLNTEAFF.

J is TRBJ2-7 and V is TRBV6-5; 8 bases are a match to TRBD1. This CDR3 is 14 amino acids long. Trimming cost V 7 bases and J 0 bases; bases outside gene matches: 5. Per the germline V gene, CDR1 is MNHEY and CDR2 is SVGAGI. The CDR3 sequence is CASIWTGSSYEQYF. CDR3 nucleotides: TGTGCCAGCATTTGGACAGGGAGCTCCTACGAGCAGTACTTC.

Written as DNA, the CDR3 is TGCACCAGCAGCCGAGCGAGGGGGATGTACTATGGCTACACCTTC. Protein sequence: CTSSRARGMYYGYTF. J is TRBJ1-2 and V is TRBV1; the D call TRBD1 from the table was never checked on the DNA. TRBV1 is a documented pseudogene. The CDR3 has 15 residues.

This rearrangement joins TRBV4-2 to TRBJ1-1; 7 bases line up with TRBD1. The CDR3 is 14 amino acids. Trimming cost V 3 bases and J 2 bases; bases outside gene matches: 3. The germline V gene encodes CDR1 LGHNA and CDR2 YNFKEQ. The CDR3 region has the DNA TGTGCCAGCAGCCACGACAGGGCAAACACTGAAGCTTTCTTT. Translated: CASSHDRANTEAFF.

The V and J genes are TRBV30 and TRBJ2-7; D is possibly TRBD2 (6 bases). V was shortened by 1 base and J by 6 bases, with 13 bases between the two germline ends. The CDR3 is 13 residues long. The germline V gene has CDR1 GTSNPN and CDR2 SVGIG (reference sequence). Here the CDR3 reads CAWSGFAEGEQYF. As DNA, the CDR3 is TGTGCCTGGAGTGGATTCGCGGAGGGCGAGCAGTACTTC.

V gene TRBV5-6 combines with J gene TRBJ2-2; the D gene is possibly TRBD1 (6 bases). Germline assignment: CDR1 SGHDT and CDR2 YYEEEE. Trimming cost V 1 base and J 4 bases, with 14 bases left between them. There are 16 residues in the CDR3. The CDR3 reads CASSLWARGVTGELFF. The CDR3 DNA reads TGTGCCAGCAGCTTGTGGGCCAGGGGAGTCACCGGGGAGCTGTTTTTT.

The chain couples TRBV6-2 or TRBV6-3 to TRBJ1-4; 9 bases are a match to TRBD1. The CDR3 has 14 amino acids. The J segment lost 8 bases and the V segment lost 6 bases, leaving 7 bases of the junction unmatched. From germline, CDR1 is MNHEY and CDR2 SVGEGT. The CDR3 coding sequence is TGTGCCAGCAGCCCCGACAGGGGGAGAGAAAAACTGTTTTTT. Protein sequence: CASSPDRGREKLFF.

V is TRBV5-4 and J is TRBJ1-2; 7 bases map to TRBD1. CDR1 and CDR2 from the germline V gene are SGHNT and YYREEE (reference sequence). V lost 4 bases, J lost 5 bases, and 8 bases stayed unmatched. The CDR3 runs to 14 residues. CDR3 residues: CASSRGQLGYGYTF. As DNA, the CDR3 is TGTGCCAGCAGCCGGGGACAGCTAGGATATGGCTACACCTTC.

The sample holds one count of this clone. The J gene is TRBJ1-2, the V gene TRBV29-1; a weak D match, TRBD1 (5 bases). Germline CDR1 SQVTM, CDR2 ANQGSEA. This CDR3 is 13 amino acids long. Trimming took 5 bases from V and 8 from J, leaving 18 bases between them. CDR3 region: CSVQPTAAQGYTF. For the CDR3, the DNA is TGCAGCGTTCAGCCGACAGCCGCCCAGGGCTACACCTTC.

CDR3 residues: CASSRSGSGRVYEQYV. CDR3 bases: TGTGCCAGCAGCCGATCCGGTAGCGGGAGGGTCTACGAGCAGTACGTC. The chain combines TRBV27 with TRBJ2-7; 11 nucleotides align to TRBD2. CDR1 is MNHEY and CDR2 is SMNVEV in the germline V gene (reference sequence). V was pared by 6 bases and J by 3 bases, with 10 bases of the junction left unmatched. The CDR3 is 16 residues long.

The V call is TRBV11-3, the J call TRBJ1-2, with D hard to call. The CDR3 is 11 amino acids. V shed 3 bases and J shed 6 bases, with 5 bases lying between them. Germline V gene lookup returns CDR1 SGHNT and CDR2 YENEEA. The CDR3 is CASSFSDGYTF. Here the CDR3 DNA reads TGTGCCAGCAGCTTTAGTGATGGCTACACCTTC.

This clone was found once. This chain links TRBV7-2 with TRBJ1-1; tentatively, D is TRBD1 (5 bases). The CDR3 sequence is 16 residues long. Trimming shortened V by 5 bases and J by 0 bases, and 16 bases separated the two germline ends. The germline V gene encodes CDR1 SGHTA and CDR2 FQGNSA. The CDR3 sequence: CASSPDNYYLNTEAFF. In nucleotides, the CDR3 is TGTGCCAGCAGCCCGGACAATTATTACCTGAACACTGAAGCTTTCTTT.

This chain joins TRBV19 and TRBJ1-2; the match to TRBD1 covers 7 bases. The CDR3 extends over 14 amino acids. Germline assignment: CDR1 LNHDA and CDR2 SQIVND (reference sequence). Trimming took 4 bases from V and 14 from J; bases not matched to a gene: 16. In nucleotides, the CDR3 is TGTGCCAGTAGTACGACCCACCGACAGGGCGAAAAAACCTTC. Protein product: CASSTTHRQGEKTF.

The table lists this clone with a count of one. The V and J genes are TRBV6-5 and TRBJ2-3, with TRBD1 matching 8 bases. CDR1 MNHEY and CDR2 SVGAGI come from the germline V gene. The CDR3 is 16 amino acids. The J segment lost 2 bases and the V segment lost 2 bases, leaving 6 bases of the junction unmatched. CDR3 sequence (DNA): TGTGCCAGCAGTTACGCCGTGGACAGGGCCACAGATACGCAGTATTTT. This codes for CASSYAVDRATDTQYF.

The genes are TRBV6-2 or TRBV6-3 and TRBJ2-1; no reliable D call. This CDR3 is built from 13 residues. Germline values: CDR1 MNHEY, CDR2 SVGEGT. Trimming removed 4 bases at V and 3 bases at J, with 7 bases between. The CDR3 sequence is CASSSPLYNEQFF. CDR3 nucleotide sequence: TGTGCCAGCAGTTCCCCCCTCTACAATGAGCAGTTCTTC.

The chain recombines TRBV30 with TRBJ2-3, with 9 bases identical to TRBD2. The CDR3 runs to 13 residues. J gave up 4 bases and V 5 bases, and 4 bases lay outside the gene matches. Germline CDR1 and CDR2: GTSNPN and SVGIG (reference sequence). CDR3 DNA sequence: TGTGCCTGGGCAGCGGGAGGACCAGATACGCAGTATTTT. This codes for CAWAAGGPDTQYF.

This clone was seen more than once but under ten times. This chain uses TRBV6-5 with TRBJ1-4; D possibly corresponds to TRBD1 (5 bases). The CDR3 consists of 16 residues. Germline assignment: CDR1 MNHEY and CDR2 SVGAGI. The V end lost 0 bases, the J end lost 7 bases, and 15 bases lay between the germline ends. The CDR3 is CASSYSGQPAIEKLFF. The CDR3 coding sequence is TGTGCCAGCAGTTACTCGGGGCAGCCGGCGATTGAAAAACTGTTTTTT.

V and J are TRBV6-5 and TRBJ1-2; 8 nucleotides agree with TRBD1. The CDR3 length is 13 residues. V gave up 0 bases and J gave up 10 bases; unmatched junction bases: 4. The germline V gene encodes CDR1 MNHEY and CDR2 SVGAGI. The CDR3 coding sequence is TGTGCCAGCAGTTACTCGGGGACAGGCTCCTACACCTTC. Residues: CASSYSGTGSYTF.

The CDR3 loop is CASSLLGGGTQYF. Here the CDR3 DNA reads TGTGCCAGCAGCTTATTAGGGGGGGGGACCCAGTACTTC. The chain joins TRBV7-2 to TRBJ2-5, with a weak D call TRBD2 (7 bases). This CDR3 contains 13 residues. Trimming stripped 2 bases from V and 7 bases from J, with 11 bases between. The germline V gene has CDR1 SGHTA and CDR2 FQGNSA.